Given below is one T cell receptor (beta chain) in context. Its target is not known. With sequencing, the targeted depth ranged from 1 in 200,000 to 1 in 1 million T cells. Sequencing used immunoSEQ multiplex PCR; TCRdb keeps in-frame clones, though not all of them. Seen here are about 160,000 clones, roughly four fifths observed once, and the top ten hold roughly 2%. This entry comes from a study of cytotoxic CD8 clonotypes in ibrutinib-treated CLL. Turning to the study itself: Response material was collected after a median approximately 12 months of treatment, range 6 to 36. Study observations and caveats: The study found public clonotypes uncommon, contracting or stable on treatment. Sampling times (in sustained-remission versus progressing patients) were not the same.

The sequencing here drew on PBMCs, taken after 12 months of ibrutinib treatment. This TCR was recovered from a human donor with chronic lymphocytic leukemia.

CDR3 bases: TGTGCCAGCAGCTTAGGCAGGCAGAACACTGAAGCTTTCTTT. Encoded protein: CASSLGRQNTEAFF. The genes are TRBV7-2 and TRBJ1-1; D ambiguous. CDR1 and CDR2 from the germline V gene are SGHTA and FQGNSA. Trimming shortened V by 1 base and J by 1 base, and 7 bases separated the two germline ends. CDR3 length equals 14 residues.